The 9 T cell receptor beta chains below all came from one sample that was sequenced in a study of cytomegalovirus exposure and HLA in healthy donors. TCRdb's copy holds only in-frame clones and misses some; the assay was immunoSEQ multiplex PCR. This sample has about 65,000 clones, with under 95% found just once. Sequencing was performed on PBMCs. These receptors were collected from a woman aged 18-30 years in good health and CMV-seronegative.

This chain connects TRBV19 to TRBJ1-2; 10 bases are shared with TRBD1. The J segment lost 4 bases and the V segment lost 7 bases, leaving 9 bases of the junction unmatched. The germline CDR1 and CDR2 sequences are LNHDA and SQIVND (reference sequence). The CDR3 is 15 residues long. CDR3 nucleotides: TGTGCCAGTACCCCCTCCCGGGACAGGGGCTATGGCTACACCTTC. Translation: CASTPSRDRGYGYTF.

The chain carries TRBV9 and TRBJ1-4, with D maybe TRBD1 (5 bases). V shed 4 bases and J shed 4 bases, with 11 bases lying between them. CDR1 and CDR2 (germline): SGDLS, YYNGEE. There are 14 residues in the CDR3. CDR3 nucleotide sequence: TGTGCCAGCAGCCAGGGATCCTTTAATGAAAAACTGTTTTTT. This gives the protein CASSQGSFNEKLFF.

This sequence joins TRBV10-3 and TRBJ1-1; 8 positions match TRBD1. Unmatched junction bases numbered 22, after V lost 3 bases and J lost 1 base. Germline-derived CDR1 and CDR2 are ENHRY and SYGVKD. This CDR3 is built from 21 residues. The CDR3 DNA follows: TGTGCCATCAGTGATATATTCCCTCGTGGACAGGGTATCTCGAAGAACACTGAAGCTTTCTTT. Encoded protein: CAISDIFPRGQGISKNTEAFF.

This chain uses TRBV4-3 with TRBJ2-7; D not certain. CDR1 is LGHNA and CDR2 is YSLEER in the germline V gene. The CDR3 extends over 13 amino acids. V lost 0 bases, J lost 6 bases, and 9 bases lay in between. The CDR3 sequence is CASSQDLLGEQYF. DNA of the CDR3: TGCGCCAGCAGCCAAGATTTACTTGGCGAGCAGTACTTC.

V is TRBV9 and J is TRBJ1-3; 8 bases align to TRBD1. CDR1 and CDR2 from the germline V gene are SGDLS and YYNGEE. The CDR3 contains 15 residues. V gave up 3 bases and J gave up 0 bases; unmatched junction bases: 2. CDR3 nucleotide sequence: TGTGCCAGCAGCGCGACAGGGGCCTCTGGAAACACCATATATTTT. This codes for CASSATGASGNTIYF.

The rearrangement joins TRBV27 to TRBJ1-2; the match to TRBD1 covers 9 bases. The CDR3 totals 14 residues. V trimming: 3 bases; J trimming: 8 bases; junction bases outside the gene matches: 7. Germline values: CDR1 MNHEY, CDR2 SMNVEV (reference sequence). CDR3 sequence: CASSLATGGGGYTF. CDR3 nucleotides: TGTGCCAGCAGTTTGGCGACAGGGGGAGGGGGCTACACCTTC.

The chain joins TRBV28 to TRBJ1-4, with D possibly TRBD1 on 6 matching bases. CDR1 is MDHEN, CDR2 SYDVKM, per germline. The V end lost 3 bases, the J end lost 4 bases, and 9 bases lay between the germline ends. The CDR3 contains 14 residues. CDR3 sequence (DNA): TGTGCCAGCAGTTTCCAGGGGAATAATGAAAAACTGTTTTTT. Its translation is CASSFQGNNEKLFF. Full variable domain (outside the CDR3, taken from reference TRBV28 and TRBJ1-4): DVKVTQSSRYLVKRTGEKVFLECVQDMDHENMFWYRQDPGLGLRLIYFSYDVKMKEKGDIPEGYSVSREKKERFSLILESASTNQTSMYLCASSFQGNNEKLFFGSGTQLSVL.

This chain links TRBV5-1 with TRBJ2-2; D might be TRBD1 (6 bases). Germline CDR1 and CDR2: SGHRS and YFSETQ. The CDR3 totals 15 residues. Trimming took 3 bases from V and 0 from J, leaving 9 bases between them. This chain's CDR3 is CASSWDTANTGELFF. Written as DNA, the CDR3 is TGCGCCAGCAGCTGGGACACCGCGAACACCGGGGAGCTGTTTTTT.

CDR3 nucleotide sequence: TGTGCCAGCAGCTTAGGTCTAGCCCCTGAAGCTTTCTTT. It encodes CASSLGLAPEAFF. V is TRBV11-2 and J is TRBJ1-1; no reliable D call. Germline loops: CDR1 SGHAT, CDR2 FQNNGV. The CDR3 spans 13 residues. V was cut by 1 base and J by 6 bases, with 9 bases left in between.